This is a list of T cell receptor beta chains from one sample in a study of T cell responses to AZD1222 COVID-19 vaccine. Some clones are missing from TCRdb's copy, which holds only in-frame ones; the method was immunoSEQ multiplex PCR. The sample lists 150,000 to 200,000 clones; 80% to 90% were seen once. The sample consisted of peripheral blood, taken on day 0 of MenACWY control vaccination. The source of these receptors is an adult in good health. The conserved cysteine and the conserved F or W are not part of the CDR3 here. The order of the fields is V gene, CDR3 length, J gene, CDR3 protein.

TRBV28	10	TRBJ1-5	ASSLSYQPQH
TRBV9	14	TRBJ2-7	ASSPTASAASYEQY
TRBV18	15	TRBJ2-4	ASSPPKIAGAKNIQY
TRBV6-2/TRBV6-3	13	TRBJ1-3	ASSPPGSSGNTIY
TRBV12-3/TRBV12-4	11	TRBJ1-2	ASSLPGVRGYT
TRBV14	13	TRBJ1-1	ASSQENGGNTEAF
TRBV6-1	12	TRBJ1-5	ASSEWTGHQPQH
TRBV29-1	12	TRBJ1-4	SVTPLLSPSKLF
TRBV28	11	TRBJ2-7	ASSTQNPYEQY
TRBV6-5	14	TRBJ1-1	ASSYSVTGVNTEAF
TRBV14	16	TRBJ1-6	ASSQDPGGSPMDSPLH
TRBV10-3	12	TRBJ2-1	AISIYSGYNEQF
TRBV5-1	12	TRBJ2-7	ASSLGTGVYEQY
TRBV18	15	TRBJ1-3	ASSHPIGQSSGNTIY
TRBV9	13	TRBJ1-5	ASSGTGSSNQPQH
TRBV2	12	TRBJ2-3	ASSERQSTDTQY
TRBV28	13	TRBJ2-1	ASSLFQGYYNEQF
TRBV27	9	TRBJ2-7	ASTRGYEQY
TRBV2	14	TRBJ2-1	ASRKWASGTYNEQF
TRBV2	11	TRBJ1-1	ASTGQGNTEAF
TRBV9	15	TRBJ2-1	ASSTGLAGHPDDEQF
TRBV24-1	10	TRBJ2-3	ATSDLEDTQY
TRBV5-1	12	TRBJ1-2	ASSLSTSNYGYT
TRBV30	9	TRBJ2-7	AWIKGYEQY
TRBV24-1	12	TRBJ2-1	AGEDRDPYNEQF
TRBV5-1	12	TRBJ1-1	ASSTSRVNTEAF
TRBV7-9	11	TRBJ2-7	ASTLGAPYEQY
TRBV21-1	10	TRBJ1-3	ASPHFGNTIY
TRBV5-4	11	TRBJ1-1	ASSADRVVLAF
TRBV12-3/TRBV12-4	10	TRBJ1-1	ASRLLPSEAF
TRBV7-2	15	TRBJ2-7	ASSRRTRTTFGDEQY
TRBV27	12	TRBJ2-7	ASQFGSGTYEQY
TRBV7-3	14	TRBJ2-7	ASSLRYGRDSYEQY
TRBV30	13	TRBJ1-4	AWSPTGRRNEKLF
TRBV30	11	TRBJ1-1	AWSRGMNTEAF
TRBV28	11	TRBJ2-7	ATMPPGFYEQY
TRBV30	11	TRBJ1-1	AWSVKGGTEAF
TRBV2	13	TRBJ1-1	ASSEGQGGNTEAF
TRBV28	10	TRBJ1-1	ASREDVTEAF